Given below is one TCR beta chain in context. Its antigen has not been determined. No base quality information exists; no much larger clone differs at one position. Other DNA variants within this sample encode the same CDR3. The High Capacity cDNA Reverse Transcription Kit was used to reverse transcribe all of the isolated RNA, meaning that expressed TCRB transcripts were what got sequenced. Deep immunoSEQ sequencing was applied to naive, central memory and regulatory T cell samples, giving an average of about 3.57 million total reads per sample. Sorted cells were lysed in RLT buffer and RNA was extracted with DNase-treated RNeasy Micro or Mini kits, depending on cell number. Each cell subset was processed on its own to prevent cross-contamination, while patient and healthy donor samples were processed together. The immunoSEQ multiplex PCR was used to amplify TCRB sequences from cDNA, yielding 87-bp fragments that span the CDR3 region. Sequencing of the amplicons was performed on the Illumina HiSeq platform. The paper's data handling went like this. Synthetic template baselines were used to correct PCR bias computationally, reads within Hamming distance 2 were collapsed, and singletons that could not be merged were discarded. Reads were aligned to IMGT to assign V, D and J genes, CDR3 length, and insertions or deletions at six rearrangement sites. Within each subset, clonotype counts were normalized to sorted cell number, and only after that were true diversity and Gini coefficients computed with the tcR R package. Repertoire sharing was quantified using the overlap coefficient calculated on TCRB nucleotide sequences. TCRdb took over this immuneACCESS table, retaining in-frame rearrangements with V and J assigned. Such tables are incomplete; in checked studies, under half of the missing clones stem from an unresolved V gene, and the remainder is unexplained. V, J and clone size were drawn from that table, and D and trimming were deduced from the DNA. The sample contains 150,000 to 180,000 clones, about 9.3% of them found a single time. The ten largest clones represent 0.4% to 0.55% of the sample.

These data originate in a study of beta chain features in type 1 diabetes (dated by TCRdb to about 2018). With regard to the full study: Mean age, gender distribution, total cell number and subset yield were not different between patients and healthy donors. Across all samples, some 110,000,000 sorted cells were examined, and cell number per subset correlated strongly with RNA yield. The study compared the TCRB repertoires of sorted circulating CD4+ T cell subsets in recently diagnosed type 1 diabetes patients with those in matched healthy donors. Regulatory and stem cell-like memory subsets were obtained from only 8 patients and roughly 8 healthy donors, while naive and central memory subsets were obtained from all 30 or so donors.

CDR1 and CDR2, per the germline V gene, are LGHNA and YNFKEQ. Measured from the cysteine to the phenylalanine, the CDR3 is 13 residues long. Of all the DNA, just the CDR3 is kept, 39 bases in frame from base 1. From V the trimming removes 4 bases and from J it removes 2 bases, while the gene matches leave 1 base of the junction unaccounted for. Each donor gave one peripheral blood draw, averaging around 120 mL, which was collected into heparinised tubes. Using a panel that included CD45RO, CCR7, CD25, CD127, CD95 and CD27, naive, central memory, regulatory and stem cell-like memory CD4+ T cells were sorted on a BD FACSAria II. All sorted populations exceeded 98% purity. PBMCs were isolated right away by Lymphoprep density gradient centrifugation and were stained directly, without culture. So that batch effects would be minimized, each experiment stained and sorted samples in pairs, pairing one healthy donor with one patient.

Here is what the overall study found, with its caveats: Patients with type 1 diabetes made fewer insertions and deleted more nucleotides at VDJ recombination sites, implying thymic rearrangement abnormalities. Sequencing cDNA rather than genomic DNA could over-represent highly expressing activated cells, although activation and CD3 levels did not differ between groups. PCR might favor shorter templates, but patient and control samples were amplified and corrected together, so any skew would affect both groups equally. Because the HLA sub-analyses included only small numbers of individuals, any influence of HLA type on TCRB rearrangement was left unresolved. In all four CD4+ subsets, TCRB CDR3 length was moderately but significantly shorter in type 1 diabetes patients. The naive, central memory and regulatory TCRB repertoires appeared to resemble one another more closely among patients than among healthy donors.

The sequence came from a man aged 30 to 39 with type 1 diabetes. The rearranged segments are TRBV4-2 and TRBJ2-5; 7 central nucleotides agree with TRBD1. Input material: central memory CD4+ T cells from blood. Here is the DNA: TGTGCCAGCAGCCCGGGACAGCAAGAGACCCAGTACTTC. Its protein is CASSPGQQETQYF.